This paragraph covers one T cell receptor beta chain sequence. In the authors' methods: By means of reference gene primer amplification, nucleated cell counts were estimated. Profiling relied on immunoSEQ multiplex PCR, and the TCRdb table lists in-frame clones only, not all of them. V and J calls plus clone size are reproduced from that table; the DNA served to infer D and trimming. The sample yields approximately 85,000 clones, just over 85% seen once. The data were taken from a study of blood T cell repertoires in COVID-19. Trimming cost V 0 bases and J 0 bases, with 7 bases left between them. Germline values: CDR1 MNHEY, CDR2 SMNVEV (reference sequence). The CDR3 is made up of 15 amino acids.

The chain uses TRBV27 and TRBJ2-3; D gene ambiguous. This receptor was obtained from a man in his fifties with active or convalescent COVID-19. Sequencing was carried out using peripheral blood. This CDR3 is CASSLSSQSTDTQYF. In DNA, the CDR3 is TGTGCCAGCAGTTTATCCTCACAGAGCACAGATACGCAGTATTTT.